The T cell receptor beta chain described here comes from a study of low-dose radiotherapy and immunotherapy resistance in tumors. On the study more broadly: Aspirin was taken orally by patients at 300 mg daily for four cycles from cycle 1 day 1.

The CDR3 runs to 14 residues. From germline, CDR1 is SEHNR and CDR2 FQNEAQ (reference sequence). Trimming removed 1 base at V and 0 bases at J, with 7 bases between. TRAV- and TRBV-specific primers, spanning alpha and beta chains, primed first-strand cDNA. The authors ran around 18 PCR cycles to amplify TCRs with a constant-region primer and V-primer adapter. TCRdb re-called the reads with MiXCR, one entry per CDR3 protein. The table includes some 13,000 distinct CDR3 sequences, 60% detected once. The J gene is TRBJ2-7, the V gene TRBV7-9; no clear D gene. This receptor was taken from a human donor with advanced metastatic prostate, ovarian, gallbladder or colorectal cancer (not recorded which). This table probably holds off-target reads from a library built for another chain. CDR3 nucleotide sequence: TGTGCCAGCAGCTTAGGTGCCACCTCCTACGAGCAGTACTTC. Protein product: CASSLGATSYEQYF.